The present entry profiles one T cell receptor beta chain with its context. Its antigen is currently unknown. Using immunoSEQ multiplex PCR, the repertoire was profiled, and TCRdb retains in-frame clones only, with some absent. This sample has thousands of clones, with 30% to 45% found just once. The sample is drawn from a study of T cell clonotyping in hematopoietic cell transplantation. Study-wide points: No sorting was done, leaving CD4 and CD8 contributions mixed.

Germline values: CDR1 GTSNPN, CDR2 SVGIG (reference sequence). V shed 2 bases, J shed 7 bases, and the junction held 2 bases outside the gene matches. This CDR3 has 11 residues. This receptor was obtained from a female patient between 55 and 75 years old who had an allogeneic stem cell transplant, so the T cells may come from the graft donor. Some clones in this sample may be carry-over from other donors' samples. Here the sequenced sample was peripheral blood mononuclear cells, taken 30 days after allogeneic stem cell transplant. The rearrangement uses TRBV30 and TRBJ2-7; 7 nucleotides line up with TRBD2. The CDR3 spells CAWSILAEQYF. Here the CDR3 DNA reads TGTGCCTGGAGTATACTAGCGGAGCAGTACTTC.